Listed below are T cell receptor beta chains from one sample, sequenced in a study of monozygotic twins with inflammatory bowel disease. TCRdb re-called the 5' RACE reads; every CDR3 protein appears as one record, without DNA. This sample's table reports about 160,000 distinct CDR3 sequences. The material sequenced was blood. These receptors were collected from a human donor with ulcerative colitis or Crohn's disease, or a healthy co-twin of an affected twin (not recorded which). Each CDR3 is given with its conserved first and last residue.

j_gene	v_gene	CDR3aa
TRBJ2-1	TRBV9	CASSVVGSGDSSYNEQFF
TRBJ2-7	TRBV12-3/TRBV12-4	CASSFDRRGEQYF
TRBJ2-1	TRBV20-1	CSATRGRDYNEQFF
TRBJ2-7	TRBV12-3/TRBV12-4	CASSSDVLRQRPYEQYF
TRBJ2-7	TRBV3-1	CASSQERGYEQYF
TRBJ2-1	TRBV5-1	CASSLGAAVSYNEQFF
TRBJ2-5	TRBV5-1	CASSSGQGVQETQYF
TRBJ2-7	TRBV9	CASSISDRFYEQYF
TRBJ2-7	TRBV20-1	CSATIPGQGYEQYF
TRBJ2-3	TRBV19	CASLGLGVTTDTQYF
TRBJ2-1	TRBV5-6	CASSFRRTPGDNEQFF
TRBJ1-2	TRBV5-5	CASSLVGQGARYGYTF
TRBJ2-1	TRBV27	CASRAGGVNNEQFF
TRBJ2-7	TRBV6-1	CASSGGTSEYEQYF
TRBJ1-1	TRBV5-1	CASSTSGGRGAEAFF
TRBJ2-5	TRBV7-6	CASSRLFGEETQYF
TRBJ2-1	TRBV20-1	CSATISGRAYNEQFF
TRBJ1-5	TRBV20-1	CSATPGGDHQPQHF
TRBJ1-1	TRBV3-1	CTSSQGVSGRTEAFF
TRBJ2-7	TRBV5-6	CASSLAGTGAYEQYF
TRBJ2-7	TRBV10-3	CASNGDGSYEQYF
TRBJ2-7	TRBV7-9	CASSFGDGEQYF
TRBJ2-7	TRBV5-1	CASNNNAGGFYEQYF